This TCR beta chain comes out of a study of blood T cell repertoires in COVID-19. Study in general: Acute and convalescent COVID-19 samples came from the United States, Italy and Spain. Sources were T cells, B-cell-depleted T cells, or PBMCs; the material itself was cDNA or gDNA.

Per the study methods: For nucleated cells, counts were estimated from reference gene primer amplification. Clones were read by immunoSEQ multiplex PCR, and TCRdb kept only the in-frame ones, dropping some. Clone size and V and J calls were adopted from that table, with D and trimming inferred from the DNA. Of 110,000 or so clones in the sample, approximately 90% were seen once. The length of the CDR3 is 16 residues. Trimming removed 4 bases from V and 0 bases from J; junction bases left unmatched: 2. Germline V CDR1 and CDR2: SSHAT, FNYEAQ (reference sequence). The V call is TRBV7-7, the J call TRBJ2-6; 8 bases align to TRBD1. The sequence was collected from a woman aged 70-85 years who had recovered from COVID-19. Specimen: peripheral blood. In DNA, the CDR3 is TGTGCCAGCAGCTCCGGGACAGGCTCTGGGGCCAACGTCCTGACTTTC. Amino acid sequence: CASSSGTGSGANVLTF.